What follows are 22 T cell receptor beta chains derived from one specimen sequenced in a study of blood T cell repertoires in COVID-19. Clones were read by immunoSEQ multiplex PCR, and TCRdb kept only the in-frame ones, dropping some. The repertoire holds about 140,000 clones, with 82% as singletons. The sequencing input was peripheral blood. The receptors originated from a woman aged 80 or older with acute or convalescent COVID-19.

The chain employs TRBV5-8 and TRBJ2-1; 9 nucleotides align to TRBD2. V was clipped by 0 bases and J by 6 bases; unmatched bases: 7. CDR3 length: 16 residues. The germline CDR1 and CDR2 sequences are SGHTS and YDEGEE. For the CDR3, the DNA is TGTGCCAGCAGCTTGGAGGGACTAGCAGATTCCAATGAGCAGTTCTTC. Amino acids: CASSLEGLADSNEQFF.

The chain links TRBV7-8 to TRBJ2-3, with TRBD2 identical over 9 bases. The junction had 11 bases not matched to a gene; V was cut back by 4 bases and J by 3 bases. The CDR3 length is 17 residues. Germline V gene data show CDR1 as SGHVS and CDR2 as FQNEAQ. The CDR3 region is CASSSGVSGGLTDTQYF. Written as DNA, the CDR3 is TGTGCCAGCAGCTCCGGAGTTAGCGGGGGCCTGACAGATACGCAGTATTTT.

This clone was observed a single time. V and J are TRBV18 and TRBJ2-2; maybe TRBD1 (5 bases). V shed 0 bases and J shed 6 bases, with 14 bases lying between them. The CDR3 contains 16 residues. The germline V gene encodes CDR1 KGHSH and CDR2 LQKENI. CDR3 sequence reads: CASSPPLARGPGELFF. In DNA, the CDR3 is TGTGCCAGCTCACCACCACTGGCAAGGGGTCCCGGGGAGCTGTTTTTT.

The chain has TRBV28 and TRBJ1-5; no definite D call. Germline loops: CDR1 MDHEN, CDR2 SYDVKM. V was trimmed by 8 bases and J by 6 bases, leaving 14 bases between them. The CDR3 runs 13 residues. CDR3 in amino acids: CASLNRGGQPQHF. The CDR3 DNA sequence: TGTGCCAGCCTAAATCGGGGAGGTCAGCCCCAGCATTTT.

CDR3 protein: CASIRGASGVETQYF. The CDR3 DNA reads TGTGCCAGTATTCGGGGGGCTAGCGGGGTAGAGACCCAGTACTTC. The chain links TRBV2 to TRBJ2-5, with TRBD2 matching over 9 bases. The CDR3 covers 15 residues. V gave up 9 bases and J gave up 4 bases; unmatched junction bases: 12. Per the germline V gene, CDR1 is SNHLY and CDR2 is FYNNEI.

The genes are TRBV10-3 and TRBJ2-2, with D possibly TRBD2 on 6 matching bases. V lost 3 bases, J lost 6 bases, and 17 bases lay in between. Germline lookup yields CDR1 ENHRY and CDR2 SYGVKD. The CDR3 runs to 16 residues. The CDR3: CAISDRARLVPGELFF. Here the CDR3 DNA reads TGTGCCATCAGTGACAGAGCTAGACTAGTTCCCGGGGAGCTGTTTTTT.

J is TRBJ2-3 and V is TRBV9; TRBD2 matches 10 bases. This CDR3 is 15 amino acids long. Germline lookup yields CDR1 SGDLS and CDR2 YYNGEE. V lost 0 bases to trimming and J lost 5 bases; unmatched junction nucleotides: 3. Written as DNA, the CDR3 is TGTGCCAGCAGCGTAGGGACTAGCGGCGGAGATACGCAGTATTTT. Translating it yields CASSVGTSGGDTQYF.

The V gene is TRBV15, the J gene TRBJ2-7; weak D call: TRBD2 (5 bases). V dropped 3 bases and J dropped 0 bases, with 12 bases sitting between them. From germline, CDR1 is LNHNV and CDR2 YYDKDF (reference sequence). The CDR3 runs 15 residues. In DNA form, the CDR3 reads TGTGCCACCAGCAGTGGACTGGGTAGCTCCTACGAGCAGTACTTC. This encodes CATSSGLGSSYEQYF.

The rearrangement joins TRBV18 to TRBJ1-4; D gene uncertain. The CDR3 runs 14 residues. Trimming left V 3 bases short and J 5 bases short, with 10 bases between. Germline V gene data show CDR1 as KGHSH and CDR2 as LQKENI. CDR3 protein: CASSPLALNEKLFF. CDR3 DNA sequence: TGTGCCAGCTCACCGTTAGCTTTAAATGAAAAACTGTTTTTT.

This sequence joins TRBV9 and TRBJ1-4; 8 bases match TRBD1. V lost 4 bases, J lost 12 bases, and 14 bases stayed unmatched. The germline V gene has CDR1 SGDLS and CDR2 YYNGEE. There are 15 residues in the CDR3. The CDR3 DNA is TGTGCCAGCAGCCCTCGGACAGGGCCACAAAAGGAACTGTTTTTT. Its translation: CASSPRTGPQKELFF.

The chain combines TRBV5-1 with TRBJ2-1; 9 nucleotides align to TRBD1. V lost 1 base, J lost 8 bases, and 7 bases stayed unmatched. The V gene's germline CDR1 is SGHRS and CDR2 YFSETQ. The CDR3 is made up of 15 amino acids. CDR3 nucleotide sequence: TGCGCCAGCAGCTTGCGGGACAGGGCCCCCGATGAGCAGTTCTTC. Protein sequence: CASSLRDRAPDEQFF.

J is TRBJ2-7 and V is TRBV28; the match to TRBD2 covers 7 bases. CDR3 length: 14 amino acids. Germline-derived CDR1 and CDR2 are MDHEN and SYDVKM. V gave up 5 bases and J gave up 1 base; unmatched junction bases: 5. This CDR3 reads CASSTGGLSYEQYF. The CDR3 DNA sequence: TGTGCCAGCAGTACGGGGGGACTTTCCTACGAGCAGTACTTC.

The CDR3 nucleotides are TGCAGCGTGACAGGGGGCAACGCAGGGTACACTGAAGCTTTCTTT. It yields the protein CSVTGGNAGYTEAFF. This chain connects TRBV29-1 to TRBJ1-1; 10 bases agree with TRBD1. The ends lost 6 bases at V and 3 bases at J; junction bases unmatched: 10. CDR3 length: 15 amino acids. Germline values: CDR1 SQVTM, CDR2 ANQGSEA. The full variable domain, with the rest looked up from reference TRBV29-1 and TRBJ1-1, is SAVISQKPSRDICQRGTSLTIQCQVDSQVTMMFWYRQQPGQSLTLIATANQGSEATYESGFVIDKFPISRPNLTFSTLTVSNMSPEDSSIYLCSVTGGNAGYTEAFFGQGTRLTVV.

Turning to this clone: One junction end disagrees with the germline gene, perhaps due to a read error. The genes are TRBV30 and TRBJ2-2; possibly TRBD1 for D (5 bases). From germline, CDR1 is GTSNPN and CDR2 SVGIG (reference sequence). The CDR3 loop spans 12 amino acids. CDR3 residues: CAWNRNPGELFF. Here the CDR3 DNA reads TGTGCCTGGAACAGGAACCCCGGGGAGCTGTTTTTT. The entire variable domain, with the rest obtained from reference TRBV30 and TRBJ2-2, is as follows: SQTIHQWPATLVQPVGSPLSLECTVEGTSNPNLYWYRQAAGRGLQLLFYSVGIGQISSEVPQNLSASRPQDRQFILSSKKLLLSDSGFYLCAWNRNPGELFFGEGSRLTVL.

There are a few counts of this clone. V usage is TRBV10-3 and J usage is TRBJ1-5; 12 bases align to TRBD1. Germline-derived CDR1 and CDR2 are ENHRY and SYGVKD. Losses at the gene ends were 9 bases for V and 4 bases for J; bases not matched to a gene: 7. This CDR3 comprises 15 residues. Here the CDR3 reads CAIPGQGANNQPQHF. The CDR3 region has the DNA TGTGCCATACCGGGACAGGGGGCTAATAATCAGCCCCAGCATTTT.

The chain links TRBV3-1 (or the pseudogene TRBV3-2) to TRBJ2-5; D is perhaps TRBD2 (6 bases). CDR3 length equals 13 residues. The ends were cut back, 6 bases at V and 4 bases at J, with 12 bases in the middle. The germline CDR1 and CDR2 sequences are LGHDT and YNNKEL (reference sequence). CDR3: CASSYGRLETQYF. The CDR3 DNA sequence: TGTGCCAGCAGTTACGGGAGATTAGAGACCCAGTACTTC.

The chain has TRBV3-1 (or the pseudogene TRBV3-2) and TRBJ1-2; D possibly corresponds to TRBD1 (5 bases). The V and J ends lost 2 bases and 4 bases respectively, with 14 bases between them. CDR3 length: 15 amino acids. Germline V lookup: CDR1 LGHDT, CDR2 YNNKEL (reference sequence). The chain's CDR3 is CASSQPDAGGYGYTF. The DNA for the CDR3 is TGTGCCAGCAGCCAACCCGACGCGGGGGGCTATGGCTACACCTTC.

This chain connects TRBV7-6 to TRBJ2-7; 7 nucleotides align to TRBD2. The CDR3 loop spans 15 amino acids. J gave up 0 bases and V 3 bases, and 5 bases lay outside the gene matches. The germline gives CDR1 SGHVS, CDR2 FNYEAQ. The CDR3 sequence: CASSLYSGGSYEQYF. CDR3 bases: TGTGCCAGCAGCTTGTATTCGGGGGGCTCCTACGAGCAGTACTTC. The whole variable domain, remainder taken from reference TRBV7-6 and TRBJ2-7, is GAGVSQSPRYKVTKRGQDVALRCDPISGHVSLYWYRQALGQGPEFLTYFNYEAQQDKSGLPNDRFSAERPEGSISTLTIQRTEQRDSAMYRCASSLYSGGSYEQYFGPGTRLTVT.

V is TRBV11-2 and J is TRBJ2-5, with D maybe TRBD2 (6 bases). The CDR3 contains 11 residues. V was trimmed by 6 bases and J by 4 bases, leaving 6 bases between them. CDR1 and CDR2 (germline): SGHAT, FQNNGV. The CDR3 DNA reads TGTGCCAGCAGGGGAGGAGAGACCCAGTACTTC. This translates into CASRGGETQYF.

The CDR3 bases are TGTGCCAGCAGCCCACCAGGGGTTATAGTATATGAGACCCAGTACTTC. This translates into CASSPPGVIVYETQYF. This chain uses TRBV3-1 (or the pseudogene TRBV3-2) with TRBJ2-5, with a tentative D call TRBD1 (6 bases). The CDR3 consists of 16 residues. The germline CDR1 and CDR2 sequences are LGHDT and YNNKEL (reference sequence). Trimming removed 4 bases at V and 5 bases at J, with 20 bases between.

V and J are TRBV7-7 and TRBJ2-7, with D unclear. The CDR3 contains 12 residues. V lost 4 bases and J lost 3, with 7 bases in between. The germline V gene has CDR1 SSHAT and CDR2 FNYEAQ (reference sequence). The CDR3 here is CASSSPGYEQYF. The CDR3 nucleotides are TGTGCCAGCAGCTCGCCCGGCTACGAGCAGTACTTC.

The rearrangement uses TRBV11-2 and TRBJ2-7, with a weak D call TRBD2 (6 bases). Germline CDR1 and CDR2: SGHAT and FQNNGV. The V and J ends lost 7 bases and 6 bases respectively, with 22 bases between them. CDR3 length: 15 amino acids. The DNA for the CDR3 is TGTGCCAGCACGCTAGGGGAGGCGAGGTCCGGCGAGCAGTACTTC. Encoded protein: CASTLGEARSGEQYF.